One sample yielded the 17 T cell receptor beta chains listed below, sequenced in a study of T cell responses to AZD1222 COVID-19 vaccine. The method was immunoSEQ multiplex PCR; TCRdb's version includes in-frame clones alone and lacks a portion of them. The data contain roughly 100,000 clones, approximately 96% of them singletons. Sample: peripheral blood, taken on day 0 of AZD1222 vaccination. The receptor source for this set is an adult in good health.

This rearrangement joins TRBV6-5 to TRBJ1-5, with unresolved D. The CDR3 is 14 amino acids. Trimming removed 2 bases at V and 6 bases at J, with 11 bases between. CDR1 MNHEY and CDR2 SVGAGI come from the germline V gene. The DNA for the CDR3 is TGTGCCAGCAGTTACGGGAGGGAGAGTCAGCCCCAGCATTTT. Protein product: CASSYGRESQPQHF.

V usage is TRBV7-9 and J usage is TRBJ1-6, with D uncertain. This CDR3 contains 13 residues. Germline lookup yields CDR1 SEHNR and CDR2 FQNEAQ (reference sequence). Trimming pared 6 bases from V and 7 bases from J, leaving 10 bases between. The chain's CDR3 is CASRGSINSPLHF. In DNA form, the CDR3 reads TGTGCCAGCAGAGGAAGTATCAATTCACCCCTCCACTTT.

V gene TRBV6-2 or TRBV6-3 combines with J gene TRBJ1-1; D not certain. V was trimmed by 6 bases and J by 1 base, leaving 6 bases between them. Germline V gene lookup returns CDR1 MNHEY and CDR2 SVGEGT. This CDR3 has 12 residues. CDR3 DNA sequence: TGTGCCAGCAGCCCACCGAACACTGAAGCTTTCTTT. Protein: CASSPPNTEAFF.

The chain recombines TRBV19 with TRBJ2-2; tentatively, D is TRBD1 or TRBD2 (5 bases each). CDR3 length: 15 amino acids. Germline V gives CDR1 LNHDA, CDR2 SQIVND (reference sequence). Trimming pared 6 bases from V and 4 bases from J, leaving 15 bases between. The CDR3 spells CASSPRGGFTGELFF. CDR3 nucleotides: TGTGCCAGTAGCCCGAGGGGCGGGTTCACCGGGGAGCTGTTTTTT.

V is TRBV20-1 and J is TRBJ2-7, with D possibly being TRBD1 (5 bases). CDR3 size: 17 residues. CDR1 is DFQATT, CDR2 SNEGSKA, per germline (reference sequence). V lost 3 bases and J 3 bases, leaving 24 bases between the germline ends. The CDR3 DNA follows: TGCAGTGCTAGTGGGGCAGGAGATTCGCTATTAGGCTACGAGCAGTACTTC. Protein sequence: CSASGAGDSLLGYEQYF.

The chain uses TRBV7-3 and TRBJ1-2, with a weak D call TRBD1 (5 bases). Trimming removed 4 bases at V and 3 bases at J, with 18 bases between. The germline V gene has CDR1 SGHTA and CDR2 FQGTGA. The CDR3 has 16 residues. CDR3 amino acids: CASSSSAGDTDYGYTF. The DNA of the CDR3 is TGTGCCAGCAGCTCGAGTGCGGGGGATACAGACTATGGCTACACCTTC.

Only a few counts were recorded for this clone. This chain connects TRBV9 to TRBJ2-2; D call uncertain. V was shortened by 1 base and J by 2 bases, with 15 bases between the two germline ends. CDR1 and CDR2 from the germline V gene are SGDLS and YYNGEE. The CDR3 consists of 17 residues. CDR3 coding DNA: TGTGCCAGCAGCGTAACCGCCGCGCGCTCTAACACCGGGGAGCTGTTTTTT. As protein: CASSVTAARSNTGELFF.

This clone was seen only a few times. This rearrangement joins TRBV7-6 to TRBJ2-2; D gene unclear. V was shortened by 7 bases and J by 7 bases, with 13 bases between the two germline ends. CDR1 is SGHVS and CDR2 is FNYEAQ in the germline V gene. The CDR3 spans 13 residues. The CDR3 sequence: CASKKGRSGELFF. Written as DNA, the CDR3 is TGTGCCAGCAAGAAAGGACGCAGCGGGGAGCTGTTTTTT.

The chain joins TRBV19 to TRBJ2-7; no clear D gene. With 7 bases removed from V and 4 bases from J, the gap between germline ends came to 14 bases. Per germline, CDR1 LNHDA and CDR2 SQIVND (reference sequence). The CDR3 sequence is 13 residues long. CDR3 bases: TGTGCCAGTACCCCAGCCCCCGGTTACGAGCAGTACTTC. As protein: CASTPAPGYEQYF.

This clone has more than one count but fewer than ten. This rearrangement joins TRBV5-1 to TRBJ1-6; TRBD1 matches 9 bases. After removal of 4 bases from V and 10 bases from J, the junction contained 12 bases not matched to a gene. CDR1 is SGHRS and CDR2 is YFSETQ in the germline V gene. This CDR3 has 16 amino acids. The CDR3: CASSPGLGQGNSPLHF. CDR3 sequence (DNA): TGCGCCAGCAGCCCTGGCTTGGGACAGGGAAACTCACCCCTCCACTTT.

This chain uses TRBV2 with TRBJ1-4; the D gene is possibly TRBD1 (5 bases). The CDR3 contains 16 residues. Trimming took 8 bases from V and 3 from J, leaving 19 bases between them. Per germline, CDR1 SNHLY and CDR2 FYNNEI. CDR3 nucleotides: TGTGCCAGCCGGGGACGCCCTAGACCAGCTAATGAAAAACTGTTTTTT. The encoded protein is CASRGRPRPANEKLFF.

This rearrangement joins TRBV6-2 or TRBV6-3 to TRBJ1-3, with 7 bases aligning to TRBD1. J was trimmed by 2 bases and V by 6 bases; bases with no gene match: 7. The CDR3 covers 15 residues. The germline V gene has CDR1 MNHEY and CDR2 SVGEGT. CDR3 nucleotide sequence: TGTGCCAGCAGCCACGGGGGGACAGCTGGAAACACCATATATTTT. Protein: CASSHGGTAGNTIYF.

This clone was seen once. Here the CDR3 DNA reads TGTGCCAGCAGCCCACCGGGGCTCGGTCCCGGGGAGCTGTTTTTT. This translates into CASSPPGLGPGELFF. The V and J genes are TRBV13 and TRBJ2-2; the D gene could be TRBD1 or TRBD2 (5 bases each). Germline V lookup: CDR1 PRHDT, CDR2 FYEKMQ (reference sequence). V was pared by 5 bases and J by 6 bases, with 16 bases between. The CDR3 contains 15 residues. The entire variable domain, with the rest obtained from reference TRBV13 and TRBJ2-2, is as follows: AAGVIQSPRHLIKEKRETATLKCYPIPRHDTVYWYQQGPGQDPQFLISFYEKMQSDKGSIPDRFSAQQFSDYHSELNMSSLELGDSALYFCASSPPGLGPGELFFGEGSRLTVL.

This clone was detected only once. The chain couples TRBV4-1 to TRBJ2-2; D may match TRBD1 or TRBD2 (5 bases each). Trimming cost V 1 base and J 3 bases, with 15 bases left between them. The CDR3 length is 17 residues. Germline V CDR1 and CDR2: MGHRA, YSYEKL. CDR3 sequence (DNA): TGCGCCAGCAGCCAAGTAAGAGGAGAGGGGTACACCGGGGAGCTGTTTTTT. Its protein is CASSQVRGEGYTGELFF.

The gene calls are TRBV19 and TRBJ1-2, with D tentatively TRBD1 (5 bases). Germline CDR1 LNHDA, CDR2 SQIVND (reference sequence). The germline V and J ends were trimmed by 6 bases and 4 bases, with 15 bases remaining between them. The CDR3 is made up of 14 amino acids. CDR3 region: CASRARGESYGYTF. CDR3 coding DNA: TGTGCCAGTAGGGCGAGGGGTGAGAGCTATGGCTACACCTTC.

V and J are TRBV9 and TRBJ1-1; 7 bases fit TRBD1. This CDR3 contains 13 residues. Germline V gene sequence: CDR1 SGDLS, CDR2 YYNGEE. J gave up 5 bases and V 3 bases, and 4 bases lay outside the gene matches. The CDR3 reads CASSAGQSTEAFF. The CDR3, as DNA: TGTGCCAGCAGCGCGGGACAGAGTACTGAAGCTTTCTTT.

The rearrangement links TRBV11-3 to TRBJ1-2; D perhaps matches TRBD1 (5 bases). The CDR3 is 14 residues long. CDR1 is SGHNT and CDR2 is YENEEA in the germline V gene. The V end lost 4 bases, the J end lost 3 bases, and 12 bases lay between the germline ends. CDR3 sequence: CASSSGFRHYGYTF. The CDR3 nucleotides are TGTGCCAGCAGCTCAGGGTTTCGGCACTATGGCTACACCTTC.